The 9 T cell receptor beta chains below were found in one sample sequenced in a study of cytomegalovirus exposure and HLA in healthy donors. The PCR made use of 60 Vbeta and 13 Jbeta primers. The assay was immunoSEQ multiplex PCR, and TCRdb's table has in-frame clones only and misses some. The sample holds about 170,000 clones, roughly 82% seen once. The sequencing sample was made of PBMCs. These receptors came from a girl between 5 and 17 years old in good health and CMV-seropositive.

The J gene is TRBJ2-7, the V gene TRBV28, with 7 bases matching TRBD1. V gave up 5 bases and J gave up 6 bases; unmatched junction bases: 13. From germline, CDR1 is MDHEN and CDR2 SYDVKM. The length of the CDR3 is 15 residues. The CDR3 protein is CASSPLQGGLLEQYF. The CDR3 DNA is TGTGCCAGCAGTCCCCTTCAAGGGGGCCTCCTCGAGCAGTACTTC.

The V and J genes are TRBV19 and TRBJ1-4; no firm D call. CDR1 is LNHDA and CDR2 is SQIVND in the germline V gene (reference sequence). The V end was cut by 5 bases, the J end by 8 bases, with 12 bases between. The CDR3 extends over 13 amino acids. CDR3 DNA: TGTGCCAGTAGTGCAAGACCGGGAGAAAAACTGTTTTTT. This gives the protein CASSARPGEKLFF. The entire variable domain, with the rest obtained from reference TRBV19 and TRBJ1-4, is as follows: DGGITQSPKYLFRKEGQNVTLSCEQNLNHDAMYWYRQDPGQGLRLIYYSQIVNDFQKGDIAEGYSVSREKKESFPLTVTSAQKNPTAFYLCASSARPGEKLFFGSGTQLSVL.

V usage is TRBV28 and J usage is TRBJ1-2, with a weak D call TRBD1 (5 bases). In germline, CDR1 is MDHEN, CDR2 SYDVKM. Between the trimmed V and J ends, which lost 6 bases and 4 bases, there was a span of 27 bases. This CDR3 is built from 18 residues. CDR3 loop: CASSLLSGTERRSYGYTF. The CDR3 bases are TGTGCCAGCAGCCTACTCAGCGGGACTGAGCGGAGGTCCTATGGCTACACCTTC.

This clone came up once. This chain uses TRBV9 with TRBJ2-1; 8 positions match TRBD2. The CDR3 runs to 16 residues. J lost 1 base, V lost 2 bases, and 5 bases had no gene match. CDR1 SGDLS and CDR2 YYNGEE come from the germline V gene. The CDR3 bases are TGTGCCAGCAGCGTCGGTAGCGGGAAATCCTACAATGAGCAGTTCTTC. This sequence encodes CASSVGSGKSYNEQFF.

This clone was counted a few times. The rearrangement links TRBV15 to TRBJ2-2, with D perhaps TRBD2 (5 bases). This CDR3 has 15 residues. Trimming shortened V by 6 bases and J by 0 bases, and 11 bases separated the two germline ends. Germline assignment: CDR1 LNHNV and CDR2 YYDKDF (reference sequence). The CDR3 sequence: CATREPGTNTGELFF. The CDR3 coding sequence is TGTGCCACCAGGGAGCCCGGGACGAACACCGGGGAGCTGTTTTTT. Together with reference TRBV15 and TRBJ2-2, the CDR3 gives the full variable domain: DAMVIQNPRYQVTQFGKPVTLSCSQTLNHNVMYWYQQKSSQAPKLLFHYYDKDFNNEADTPDNFQSRRPNTSFCFLDIRSPGLGDTAMYLCATREPGTNTGELFFGEGSRLTVL.

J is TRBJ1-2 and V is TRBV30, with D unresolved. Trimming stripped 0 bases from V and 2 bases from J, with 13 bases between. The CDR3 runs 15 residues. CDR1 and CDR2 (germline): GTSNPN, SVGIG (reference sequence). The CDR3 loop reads CAWSVPPDTNYGYTF. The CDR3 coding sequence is TGTGCCTGGAGTGTACCTCCAGATACAAACTATGGCTACACCTTC.

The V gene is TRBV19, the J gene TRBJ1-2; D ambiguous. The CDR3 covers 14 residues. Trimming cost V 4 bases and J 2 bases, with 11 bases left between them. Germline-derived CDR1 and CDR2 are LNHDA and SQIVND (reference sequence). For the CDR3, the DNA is TGTGCCAGTAGTAGCACGGAGAGAAACTATGGCTACACCTTC. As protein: CASSSTERNYGYTF.

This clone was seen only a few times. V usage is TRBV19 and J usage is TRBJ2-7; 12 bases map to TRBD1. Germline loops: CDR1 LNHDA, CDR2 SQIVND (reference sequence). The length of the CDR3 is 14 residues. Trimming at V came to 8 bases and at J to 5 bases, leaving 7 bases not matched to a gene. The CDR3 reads CASRRDRGRDEQYF. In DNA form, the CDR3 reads TGTGCCAGTCGCCGGGACAGGGGGCGCGACGAGCAGTACTTC.

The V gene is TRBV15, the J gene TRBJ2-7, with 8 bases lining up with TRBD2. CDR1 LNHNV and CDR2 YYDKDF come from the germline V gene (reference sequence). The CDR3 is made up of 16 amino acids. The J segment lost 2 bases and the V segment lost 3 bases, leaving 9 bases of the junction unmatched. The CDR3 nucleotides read TGTGCCACCAGCAGCCCCCAGTTAGCGGGGACCTACGAGCAGTACTTC. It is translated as CATSSPQLAGTYEQYF.